This T cell receptor beta chain was profiled in a study of blood T cells in healthy people across ages. This clonotype was seen only a few times. The germline V gene encodes CDR1 SGHTA and CDR2 FQGNSA. Trimming took off 5 bases at V and 4 bases at J, with 17 bases between the two ends. The CDR3 extends over 15 amino acids. The second PCR ran about 6 to 11 cycles with a sample-barcoded 5' primer and J-beta primers. Each of the cDNA molecules was tagged by a template-switch adaptor with 12 random nucleotides. A minimum of 2.5 million CDR3-containing paired-end reads was obtained for each sample. TCRdb redid the calling of the 5' RACE reads with MiXCR, one entry per CDR3 protein. This table has 800,000 to 950,000 distinct CDR3 sequences, almost 30% appearing once. These data were likewise used in another study, on T cells of mothers and their children. From that paper: A few healthy Caucasian mothers served as donors, and their six children did as well.

The TCR sequence derives from a woman aged 40 to 55 in good health. This chain joins TRBV7-2 and TRBJ1-1, with a weak D call TRBD1 (5 bases). Material: blood. The CDR3 sequence is CASSVLLGGVTEAFF. CDR3 DNA: TGTGCCAGCAGCGTCCTACTGGGGGGTGTCACTGAAGCTTTCTTT. The full variable domain, rest sourced from reference TRBV7-2 and TRBJ1-1, is GAGVSQSPSNKVTEKGKDVELRCDPISGHTALYWYRQSLGQGLEFLIYFQGNSAPDKSGLPSDRFSAERTGGSVSTLTIQRTQQEDSAVYLCASSVLLGGVTEAFFGQGTRLTVV.